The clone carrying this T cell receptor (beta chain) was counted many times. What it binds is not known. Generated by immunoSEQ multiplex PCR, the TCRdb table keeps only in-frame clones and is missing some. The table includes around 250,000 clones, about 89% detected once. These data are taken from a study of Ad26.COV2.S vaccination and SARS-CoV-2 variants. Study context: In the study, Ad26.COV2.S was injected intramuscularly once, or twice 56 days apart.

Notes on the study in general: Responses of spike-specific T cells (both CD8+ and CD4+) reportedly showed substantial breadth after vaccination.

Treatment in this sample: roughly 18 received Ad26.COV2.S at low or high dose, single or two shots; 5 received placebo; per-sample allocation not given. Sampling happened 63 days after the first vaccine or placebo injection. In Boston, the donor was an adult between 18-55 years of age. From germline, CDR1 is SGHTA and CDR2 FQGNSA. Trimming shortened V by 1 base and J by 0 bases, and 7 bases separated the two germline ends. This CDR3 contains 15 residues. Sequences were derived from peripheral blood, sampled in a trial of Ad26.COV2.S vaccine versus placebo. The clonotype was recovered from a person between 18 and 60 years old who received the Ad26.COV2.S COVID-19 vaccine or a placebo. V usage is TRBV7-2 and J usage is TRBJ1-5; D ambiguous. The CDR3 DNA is TGTGCCAGCAGCTTAGTCGGAAATAGCAATCAGCCCCAGCATTTT. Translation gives CASSLVGNSNQPQHF.